This T cell receptor (beta chain) emerged from a study of T-cell memory formation after mild COVID-19. Looking at the study overall: The study found TCR clusters largely donor specific.

This CDR3 contains 12 residues. Trimming removed 5 bases at V and 7 bases at J, with 10 bases between. CDR1 and CDR2 from the germline V gene are MNHEY and SVGEGT. This clonotype has more than one count but fewer than ten. Its cognate antigen is unknown. General study results and limits: Clones that got smaller from day 15 to 85 had even CD4/CD8, while clones growing later tipped toward CD4+. CD4+ contracting clones were mainly CM and EM; CD8+ ones, EMRA. That cross-reactive memory joined was suggested by some responding clones appearing in pre-infection memory.

TCRdb re-called the 5' RACE reads with MiXCR, one entry per CDR3 protein. The data hold around 83,000 distinct CDR3 sequences, with approximately 23% observed a single time. This clonotype was sampled from a man aged 18 to 35 who had mild COVID-19 (a few samples of this study predate the infection). Cell type and time point are not known. This chain uses TRBV6-2 or TRBV6-3 with TRBJ2-3, with D tentatively TRBD1 (6 bases). The specimen sequenced was PBMCs or a T cell subset sorted from them (not recorded which). The chain's CDR3 is CASSPGVNTQYF. CDR3 DNA sequence: TGTGCCAGCAGTCCAGGGGTAAATACGCAGTATTTT.